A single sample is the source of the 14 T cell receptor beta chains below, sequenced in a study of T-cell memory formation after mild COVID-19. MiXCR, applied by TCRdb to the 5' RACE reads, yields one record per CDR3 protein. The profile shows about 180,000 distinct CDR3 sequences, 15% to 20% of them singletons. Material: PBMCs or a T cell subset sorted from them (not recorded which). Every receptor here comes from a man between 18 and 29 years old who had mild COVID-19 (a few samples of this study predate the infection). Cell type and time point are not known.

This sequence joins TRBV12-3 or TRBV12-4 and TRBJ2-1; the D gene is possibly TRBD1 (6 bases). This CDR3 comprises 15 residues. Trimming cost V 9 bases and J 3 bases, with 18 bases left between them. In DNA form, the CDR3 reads TGTGCCAGTAGGCCCCCAGGGGTCTTCTACAATGAGCAGTTCTTC. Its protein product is CASRPPGVFYNEQFF.

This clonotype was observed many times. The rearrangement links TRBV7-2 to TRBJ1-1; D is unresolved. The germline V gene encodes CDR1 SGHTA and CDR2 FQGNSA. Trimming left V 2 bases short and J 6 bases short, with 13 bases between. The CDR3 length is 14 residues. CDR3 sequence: CASSLYWSDAEAFF. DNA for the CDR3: TGTGCCAGCAGCTTATATTGGTCAGACGCTGAAGCTTTCTTT.

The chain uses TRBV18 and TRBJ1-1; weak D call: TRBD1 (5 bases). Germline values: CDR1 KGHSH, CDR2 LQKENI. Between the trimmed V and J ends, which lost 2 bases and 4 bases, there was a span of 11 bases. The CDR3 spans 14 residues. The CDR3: CASSPEGGGTEAFF. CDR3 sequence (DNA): TGTGCCAGCTCACCAGAGGGCGGGGGCACTGAAGCTTTCTTT.

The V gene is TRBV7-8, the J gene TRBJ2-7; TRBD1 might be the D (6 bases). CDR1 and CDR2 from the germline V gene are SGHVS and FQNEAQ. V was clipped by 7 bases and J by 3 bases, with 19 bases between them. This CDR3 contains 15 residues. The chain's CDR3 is CASTVPQGRIYEQYF. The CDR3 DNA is TGTGCCAGCACCGTTCCCCAGGGGCGGATCTACGAGCAGTACTTC. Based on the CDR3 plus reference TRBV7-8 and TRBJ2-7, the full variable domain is GAGVSQSPRYKVAKRGQDVALRCDPISGHVSLFWYQQALGQGPEFLTYFQNEAQLDKSGLPSDRFFAERPEGSVSTLKIQRTQQEDSAVYLCASTVPQGRIYEQYFGPGTRLTVT.

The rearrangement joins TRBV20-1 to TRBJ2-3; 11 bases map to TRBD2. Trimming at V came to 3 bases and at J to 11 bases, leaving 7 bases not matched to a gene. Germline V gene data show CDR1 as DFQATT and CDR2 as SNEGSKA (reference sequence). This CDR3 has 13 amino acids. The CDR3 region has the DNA TGCAGTGCTAGGGACAAGACTAGCGGGGAGCAGTATTTT. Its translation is CSARDKTSGEQYF.

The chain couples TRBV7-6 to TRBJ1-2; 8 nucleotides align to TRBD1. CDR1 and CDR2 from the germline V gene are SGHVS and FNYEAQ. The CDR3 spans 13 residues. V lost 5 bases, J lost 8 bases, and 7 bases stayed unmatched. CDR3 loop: CASSRQGAGGYTF. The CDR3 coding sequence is TGTGCCAGCAGCCGGCAGGGGGCCGGGGGCTACACCTTC.

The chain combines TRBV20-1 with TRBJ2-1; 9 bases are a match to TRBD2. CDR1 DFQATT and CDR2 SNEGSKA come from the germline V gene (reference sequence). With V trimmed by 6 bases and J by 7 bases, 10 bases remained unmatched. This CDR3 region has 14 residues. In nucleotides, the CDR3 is TGCAGTGCCTTAGGGCTAGCGGGATCAAATGAGCAGTTCTTC. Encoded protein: CSALGLAGSNEQFF.

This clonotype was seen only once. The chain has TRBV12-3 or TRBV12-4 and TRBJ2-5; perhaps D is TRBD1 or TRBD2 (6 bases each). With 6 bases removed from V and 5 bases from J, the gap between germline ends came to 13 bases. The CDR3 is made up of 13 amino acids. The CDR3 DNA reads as TGTGCCAGCAGGTGGGGGGCAGTGGAGACCCAGTACTTC. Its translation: CASRWGAVETQYF.

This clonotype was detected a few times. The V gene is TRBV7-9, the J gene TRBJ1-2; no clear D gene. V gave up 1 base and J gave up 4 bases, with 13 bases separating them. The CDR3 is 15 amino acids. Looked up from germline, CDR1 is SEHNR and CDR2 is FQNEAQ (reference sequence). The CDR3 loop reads CASSLGERRLYGYTF. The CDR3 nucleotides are TGTGCCAGCAGCTTAGGAGAACGGCGTCTCTATGGCTACACCTTC.

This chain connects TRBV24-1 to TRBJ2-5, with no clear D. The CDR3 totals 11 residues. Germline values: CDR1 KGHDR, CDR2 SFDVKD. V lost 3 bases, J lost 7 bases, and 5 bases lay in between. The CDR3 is CATSDGVTQYF. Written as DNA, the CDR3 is TGTGCCACCAGTGATGGCGTGACCCAGTACTTC.

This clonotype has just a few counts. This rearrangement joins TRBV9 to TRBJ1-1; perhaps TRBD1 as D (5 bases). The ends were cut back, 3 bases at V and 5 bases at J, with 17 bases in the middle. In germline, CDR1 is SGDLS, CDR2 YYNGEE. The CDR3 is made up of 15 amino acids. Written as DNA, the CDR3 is TGTGCCAGCAGCGCCTTTCCAGGGATGAGAACTGAAGCTTTCTTT. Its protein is CASSAFPGMRTEAFF.

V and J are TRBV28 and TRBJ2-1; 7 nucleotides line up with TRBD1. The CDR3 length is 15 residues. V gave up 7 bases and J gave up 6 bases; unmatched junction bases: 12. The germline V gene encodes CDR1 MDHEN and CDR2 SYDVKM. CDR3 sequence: CASKQPGTAGNEQFF. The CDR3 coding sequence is TGTGCCAGCAAGCAACCCGGGACAGCAGGCAATGAGCAGTTCTTC.

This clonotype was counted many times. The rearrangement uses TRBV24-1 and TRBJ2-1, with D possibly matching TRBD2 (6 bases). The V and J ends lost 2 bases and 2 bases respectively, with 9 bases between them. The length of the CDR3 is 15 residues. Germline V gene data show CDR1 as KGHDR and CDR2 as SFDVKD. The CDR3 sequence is CATSDSTRAYNEQFF. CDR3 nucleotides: TGTGCCACCAGTGATTCGACTAGGGCCTACAATGAGCAGTTCTTC.

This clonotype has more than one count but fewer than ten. CDR3 loop: CASSVYLGEPQHF. CDR3 DNA sequence: TGTGCCAGCAGTGTCTACCTAGGGGAGCCCCAGCATTTT. This chain connects TRBV2 to TRBJ1-5, with D possibly matching TRBD1 (5 bases). Per germline, CDR1 SNHLY and CDR2 FYNNEI. The CDR3 has 13 amino acids. V lost 4 bases, J lost 8 bases, and 12 bases lay in between.